Sequencing of this T cell receptor (beta chain) was carried out in a study of T cells in Graves' hyperthyroidism and ophthalmopathy. This CDR3 contains 12 residues. Trimming pared 1 base from V and 5 bases from J, leaving 4 bases between. Per the germline V gene, CDR1 is ENHRY and CDR2 is SYGVKD. Only a few counts were recorded for this clonotype. Amplification of TCR beta CDR3 regions was performed using RNA transcripts as template. The TCR CDR3 was amplified in a first-round RT-PCR using the HTBI primer set. TCRdb ran MiXCR on the multiplex PCR reads and lists one entry per CDR3 protein. Of roughly 720,000 distinct CDR3 sequences listed, 17% are singletons.

Sequenced material: blood. The source of this sequence is a man aged 45-65 years with Graves' hyperthyroidism. This sequence joins TRBV10-3 and TRBJ2-3; D is uncertain. CDR3: CAISEYEDTQYF. CDR3 coding DNA: TGTGCCATCAGTGAGTATGAAGATACGCAGTATTTT.